A single sample gave rise to the 27 T cell receptor beta chains below, sequenced in a study of OX40 agonist ivuxolimab in advanced cancers. The repertoire was sequenced with immunoSEQ multiplex PCR; TCRdb's copy has only in-frame clones and lacks some. The sample records 100,000 to 150,000 clones, under 95% being singletons. Here the sequenced sample was CD4+ or CD8+ T cells sorted from blood, taken in a trial of the OX40 agonist ivuxolimab. These receptor sequences come from an adult with an advanced solid tumor such as melanoma, head and neck, liver or kidney cancer.

This rearrangement joins TRBV5-4 to TRBJ2-5; TRBD1 matches at 8 bases. Per germline, CDR1 SGHNT and CDR2 YYREEE (reference sequence). After removal of 4 bases from V and 5 bases from J, the junction contained 10 bases not matched to a gene. The CDR3 covers 15 residues. As DNA, the CDR3 is TGTGCCAGCAGCCCCTCCGGACAGGGATTTGAGACCCAGTACTTC. Translated, it gives CASSPSGQGFETQYF. Full variable domain (remainder filled in from reference TRBV5-4 and TRBJ2-5): ETGVTQSPTHLIKTRGQQVTLRCSSQSGHNTVSWYQQALGQGPQFIFQYYREEENGRGNFPPRFSGLQFPNYSSELNVNALELDDSALYLCASSPSGQGFETQYFGPGTRLLVL.

V gene TRBV7-3 combines with J gene TRBJ2-5; D gene uncertain. Germline CDR1 SGHTA, CDR2 FQGTGA. Trimming took 5 bases from V and 7 from J, leaving 14 bases between them. The CDR3 sequence is 13 residues long. The CDR3 nucleotides read TGTGCCAGCAGCCAAACGCAATCTGGGACCCAGTACTTC. Amino acid sequence: CASSQTQSGTQYF.

This chain uses TRBV5-1 with TRBJ2-5; D is unresolved. Germline V lookup: CDR1 SGHRS, CDR2 YFSETQ. Trimming pared 7 bases from V and 1 base from J, leaving 8 bases between. The CDR3 is made up of 12 amino acids. In nucleotides, the CDR3 is TGCGCCAGCTCGGGTACCCAAGAGACCCAGTACTTC. Its protein is CASSGTQETQYF.

J is TRBJ2-5 and V is TRBV7-2, with D perhaps matching TRBD1 (6 bases). Matching the DNA end better, TRBJ2-7 makes the J call doubtful. Germline-derived CDR1 and CDR2 are SGHTA and FQGNSA. The CDR3 extends over 15 amino acids. In DNA, the CDR3 is TGTGCCAGCAGCTTGGACAAGGACAGATCCTACGAGCAGTACTTC. The encoded protein is CASSLDKDRSYEQYF.

This clone was observed a single time. This chain joins TRBV27 and TRBJ2-3; 8 nucleotides agree with TRBD2. The V gene's germline CDR1 is MNHEY and CDR2 SMNVEV (reference sequence). The CDR3 loop spans 15 amino acids. With V trimmed by 10 bases and J by 1 base, 10 bases remained unmatched. CDR3 region: CANLEAGAGTDTQYF. CDR3 DNA: TGTGCCAACCTAGAAGCGGGAGCGGGCACAGATACGCAGTATTTT.

This chain links TRBV5-1 with TRBJ2-7, with TRBD2 identical over 8 bases. Germline CDR1 and CDR2: SGHRS and YFSETQ. V shed 4 bases and J 9 bases; nucleotides not matched to a gene: 12. This CDR3 region has 14 residues. The CDR3 loop reads CASSGGLGHLGQYF. The CDR3 nucleotides are TGCGCCAGCAGCGGGGGACTAGGTCACCTTGGGCAGTACTTC. Full variable domain (missing parts from reference TRBV5-1 and TRBJ2-7): KAGVTQTPRYLIKTRGQQVTLSCSPISGHRSVSWYQQTPGQGLQFLFEYFSETQRNKGNFPGRFSGRQFSNSRSEMNVSTLELGDSALYLCASSGGLGHLGQYFGPGTRLTVT.

CDR3 nucleotides: TGTGCCAGCAGCTTAGATCGAAGGGACACCGGGGAGCTGTTTTTT. Its protein product is CASSLDRRDTGELFF. The chain has TRBV11-3 and TRBJ2-2; D gene unclear. V dropped 0 bases and J dropped 3 bases, with 8 bases sitting between them. In germline, CDR1 is SGHNT, CDR2 YENEEA. CDR3 size: 15 residues.

The V call is TRBV6-1, the J call TRBJ1-2, with TRBD1 identical over 10 bases. CDR3 length: 15 residues. The germline gives CDR1 MNHNS, CDR2 SASEGT. The junction had 11 bases not matched to a gene; V was cut back by 5 bases and J by 8 bases. The CDR3 sequence: CASSFPRQGAGGYTF. For the CDR3, the DNA is TGTGCCAGCAGTTTTCCGCGACAGGGGGCAGGAGGCTACACCTTC.

V and J are TRBV4-2 and TRBJ2-5; D ambiguous. The J call may be faulty, since TRBJ2-7 better matches the DNA end. From germline, CDR1 is LGHNA and CDR2 YNFKEQ. This CDR3 has 15 amino acids. The CDR3 is CASSQGLDNSYEQYF. CDR3 DNA: TGTGCCAGCAGCCAAGGGCTAGACAACTCCTACGAGCAGTACTTC.

The V call is TRBV12-1, the J call TRBJ2-5. TRBV12-1 is described as a pseudogene. This CDR3 is 15 amino acids long. The CDR3 sequence: CASSFGTQTGETQYF. CDR3 in DNA: TGTGCCAGCAGCTTTGGGACCCAAACGGGAGAGACCCAGTACTTC.

V is TRBV7-9 and J is TRBJ1-1, with 7 bases that match TRBD1. Germline trimming cut 5 bases from V and 4 bases from J; bases unmatched to any gene: 4. The CDR3 runs to 13 residues. Germline CDR1 reads SEHNR; CDR2 reads FQNEAQ (reference sequence). Written as DNA, the CDR3 is TGTGCCAGCAGCGGACAGGCCACCACTGAAGCTTTCTTT. Its translation is CASSGQATTEAFF. Supplemented by reference TRBV7-9 and TRBJ1-1, the full variable domain reads DTGVSQNPRHKITKRGQNVTFRCDPISEHNRLYWYRQTLGQGPEFLTYFQNEAQLEKSRLLSDRFSAERPKGSFSTLEIQRTEQGDSAMYLCASSGQATTEAFFGQGTRLTVV.

The chain links TRBV10-2 to TRBJ2-3; D is unclear. Germline V gives CDR1 WSHSY, CDR2 SAAADI. Trimming cost V 4 bases and J 6 bases, with 5 bases left between them. CDR3 length: 11 residues. The CDR3 loop reads CASSAEDTQYF. CDR3 nucleotide sequence: TGCGCCAGCAGTGCGGAGGATACGCAGTATTTT.

The chain joins TRBV5-1 to TRBJ1-1; no firm D call. This CDR3 has 14 amino acids. Trimming pared 5 bases from V and 1 base from J, leaving 12 bases between. Germline V gives CDR1 SGHRS, CDR2 YFSETQ. The CDR3 DNA reads as TGCGCCAGCAGGATCCTTATGGGGAACACTGAAGCTTTCTTT. Its translation: CASRILMGNTEAFF.

This chain uses TRBV6-6 with TRBJ2-1; the match to TRBD2 covers 8 bases. This CDR3 contains 16 residues. The J segment lost 7 bases and the V segment lost 3 bases, leaving 11 bases of the junction unmatched. CDR1 and CDR2 from the germline V gene are MNHNY and SVGAGI (reference sequence). CDR3 protein: CASSYSGVGNGNEQFF. The CDR3, as DNA: TGTGCCAGCAGTTATAGCGGGGTCGGCAATGGGAATGAGCAGTTCTTC.

As DNA, the CDR3 is TGTGCCAGCAGTTTGCTTGAGGAAAAACTGTTTTTT. Protein: CASSLLEEKLFF. The chain carries TRBV28 and TRBJ1-4, with D unclear. Looked up from germline, CDR1 is MDHEN and CDR2 is SYDVKM. The V end was cut by 3 bases, the J end by 8 bases, with 7 bases between. The CDR3 has 12 amino acids. The variable domain in full, completed from reference TRBV28 and TRBJ1-4, reads DVKVTQSSRYLVKRTGEKVFLECVQDMDHENMFWYRQDPGLGLRLIYFSYDVKMKEKGDIPEGYSVSREKKERFSLILESASTNQTSMYLCASSLLEEKLFFGSGTQLSVL.

The chain carries TRBV7-9 and TRBJ1-6, with 7 bases matching TRBD1. Germline CDR1 reads SEHNR; CDR2 reads FQNEAQ (reference sequence). The CDR3 is 14 residues long. V lost 8 bases to trimming and J lost 9 bases; unmatched junction nucleotides: 10. The CDR3 here is CASAEGTGASPLHF. The CDR3 bases are TGTGCCAGCGCTGAAGGAACAGGGGCTTCACCCCTCCACTTT.

This clone appeared a single time. The junction departs from germline at one end; a sequencing error may be responsible. V usage is TRBV6-5 and J usage is TRBJ1-1; a weak D match, TRBD1 (6 bases). The CDR3 is made up of 13 amino acids. Germline V gives CDR1 MNHEY, CDR2 SVGAGI. CDR3 amino acids: CASSLVGGTETFF. In nucleotides, the CDR3 is TGTGCCAGCAGTTTGGTGGGGGGCACTGAAACTTTCTTT.

The chain combines TRBV7-9 with TRBJ1-5; 9 bases line up with TRBD1. This CDR3 comprises 16 residues. The germline V gene has CDR1 SEHNR and CDR2 FQNEAQ (reference sequence). V lost 4 bases to trimming and J lost 0 bases; unmatched junction nucleotides: 4. The CDR3 sequence: CASSSGTGYSNQPQHF. Here the CDR3 DNA reads TGTGCCAGCAGCTCGGGGACAGGGTATAGCAATCAGCCCCAGCATTTT.

This chain joins TRBV9 and TRBJ2-3; TRBD2 agrees at 10 bases. J lost 4 bases, V lost 4 bases, and 12 bases had no gene match. CDR3 length: 17 residues. The germline CDR1 and CDR2 sequences are SGDLS and YYNGEE. The CDR3 nucleotides read TGTGCCAGCAGCATCACCCCCCTAGCGGGAGTCGCAGATACGCAGTATTTT. It codes for CASSITPLAGVADTQYF.

The chain links TRBV18 to TRBJ2-1, with 11 bases that match TRBD1. This CDR3 has 16 residues. CDR1 is KGHSH, CDR2 LQKENI, per germline. J lost 7 bases, V lost 0 bases, and 5 bases had no gene match. The CDR3 DNA is TGTGCCAGCTCACCACCTGCTGGACAGGGGGCTAATGAGCAGTTCTTC. Translated: CASSPPAGQGANEQFF.

The V gene is TRBV7-8, the J gene TRBJ2-1; 11 nucleotides match TRBD2. Germline CDR1 reads SGHVS; CDR2 reads FQNEAQ. V shed 5 bases and J 6 bases; nucleotides not matched to a gene: 3. This CDR3 is built from 14 residues. CDR3 coding DNA: TGTGCCAGCAGCCGGGGGACTAGCGGCAATGAGCAGTTCTTC. It specifies CASSRGTSGNEQFF.

This chain joins TRBV6-1 and TRBJ1-4; TRBD1 matches at 7 bases. This CDR3 has 15 residues. Germline V lookup: CDR1 MNHNS, CDR2 SASEGT. V dropped 0 bases and J dropped 6; count of bases not matched to a gene: 4. Here the CDR3 DNA reads TGTGCCAGCAGTGAAGCGAGGGGGCTCGATGAAAAACTGTTTTTT. Translated: CASSEARGLDEKLFF.

This clone appeared once. The same CDR3 arises from other DNA sequences in this sample as well. The V call is TRBV6-1, the J call TRBJ1-1; 8 nucleotides align to TRBD1. V lost 7 bases, J lost 1 base, and 5 bases stayed unmatched. The germline CDR1 and CDR2 sequences are MNHNS and SASEGT. The CDR3 is made up of 14 amino acids. The CDR3 region is CASTPGTGNTEAFF. As DNA, the CDR3 is TGTGCCAGCACACCGGGGACAGGGAACACTGAAGCTTTCTTT.

Concerning this clone: Germline is not matched at one junction end, which may reflect a read error. The V gene is TRBV7-7, the J gene TRBJ2-7; tentatively, D is TRBD2 (6 bases). The CDR3 is 15 residues long. Germline V gene lookup returns CDR1 SSHAT and CDR2 FNYEAQ (reference sequence). The chain's CDR3 is CASSLQEGVSYEQYF. CDR3 DNA: TGTGCTAGCAGCTTACAGGAGGGTGTCTCCTACGAGCAGTACTTC.

The J gene is TRBJ2-1, the V gene TRBV19; 11 positions agree with TRBD2. The CDR3 extends over 15 amino acids. Germline V lookup: CDR1 LNHDA, CDR2 SQIVND (reference sequence). Trimming at V came to 8 bases and at J to 7 bases, leaving 10 bases not matched to a gene. CDR3 residues: CASRTTSGNLNEQFF. DNA of the CDR3: TGTGCCAGTCGTACGACTAGCGGGAATTTAAATGAGCAGTTCTTC.

This chain links TRBV6-5 with TRBJ2-6; D not resolved. This CDR3 is 15 amino acids long. The germline V gene has CDR1 MNHEY and CDR2 SVGAGI. V gave up 11 bases and J gave up 0 bases, with 14 bases separating them. Here the CDR3 reads CASTRSTSGANVLTF. CDR3 DNA sequence: TGTGCCTCCACCCGCTCAACCTCTGGGGCCAACGTCCTGACTTTC.

The chain joins TRBV7-2 to TRBJ2-3; 7 bases align to TRBD1. There are 15 residues in the CDR3. Per germline, CDR1 SGHTA and CDR2 FQGNSA. Trimming at V came to 5 bases and at J to 2 bases, leaving 7 bases not matched to a gene. CDR3 coding DNA: TGTGCCAGCAGCGTCGACAGGGCCCACACAGATACGCAGTATTTT. Protein: CASSVDRAHTDTQYF.